Below, 21 T cell receptor beta chains from the same sample are listed, as sequenced in a study of monozygotic twins with inflammatory bowel disease. Reanalyzing the 5' RACE reads, TCRdb keeps one entry per CDR3 protein, without DNA. The sample table includes fewer than 550,000 distinct CDR3 sequences. Sequenced input: blood. The source is a human donor with ulcerative colitis or Crohn's disease, or a healthy co-twin of an affected twin (not recorded which).

The chain is built from TRBV28 and TRBJ2-7; with no DNA, the TCRdb D assignment of TRBD1 cannot be verified. The CDR3 runs to 15 residues. Germline lookup yields CDR1 MDHEN and CDR2 SYDVKM. The CDR3 spells CASSPGVGTAYEQYF.

The chain's CDR3 is CATTTGDDAYEQYF. The rearrangement joins TRBV7-9 to TRBJ2-7; with no DNA, the TCRdb D assignment of TRBD1 cannot be verified. Per germline, CDR1 SEHNR and CDR2 FQNEAQ (reference sequence). The CDR3 loop spans 14 amino acids.

The rearrangement links TRBV5-1 to TRBJ2-7; lacking DNA, the TRBD1 call made by TCRdb goes unchecked. CDR1 SGHRS and CDR2 YFSETQ come from the germline V gene. The CDR3 sequence is 13 residues long. The CDR3 sequence is CASSGQFSYEQYF.

The V call is TRBV2, the J call TRBJ2-7; TCRdb's D call of TRBD1 is untestable without DNA. Germline CDR1 and CDR2: SNHLY and FYNNEI. The CDR3 spans 15 residues. The chain's CDR3 is CASSESRVISYEQYF.

The rearrangement links TRBV19 to TRBJ1-1; lacking DNA, the TRBD1 call made by TCRdb goes unchecked. The germline gives CDR1 LNHDA, CDR2 SQIVND (reference sequence). CDR3 length equals 14 residues. CDR3 in amino acids: CASIRGQGDTEAFF.

The chain employs TRBV3-1 and TRBJ2-7. The CDR3 spans 11 residues. Per the germline V gene, CDR1 is LGHDT and CDR2 is YNNKEL (reference sequence). Here the CDR3 reads CASSQGLRQYF.

The CDR3 loop reads CASSEVVGRNQPQHF. This chain connects TRBV2 to TRBJ1-5; TCRdb's assignment of TRBD1 cannot be checked, as there is no DNA. The CDR3 is 15 residues long. Germline assignment: CDR1 SNHLY and CDR2 FYNNEI.

V and J are TRBV7-9 and TRBJ1-1; as DNA is missing, the TRBD1 call by TCRdb cannot be tested. CDR1 and CDR2 from the germline V gene are SEHNR and FQNEAQ (reference sequence). This CDR3 comprises 17 residues. CDR3 sequence reads: CASSSKGGSHKNTEAFF.

This chain uses TRBV19 with TRBJ1-5. The germline V gene encodes CDR1 LNHDA and CDR2 SQIVND (reference sequence). The CDR3 extends over 16 amino acids. CDR3 in amino acids: CASSIFGFSASQPQHF.

The chain is built from TRBV29-1 and TRBJ1-5. Germline CDR1 SQVTM, CDR2 ANQGSEA. CDR3 length equals 13 residues. CDR3 in amino acids: CSVEDRPNQPQHF.

The J gene is TRBJ1-2, the V gene TRBV24-1; absent DNA, TCRdb's TRBD1 call cannot be checked. The CDR3 totals 14 residues. Germline V lookup: CDR1 KGHDR, CDR2 SFDVKD. CDR3 sequence: CATSDQGTGDGYTF.

The chain couples TRBV6-1 to TRBJ1-2. The CDR3 contains 12 residues. Germline V gene sequence: CDR1 MNHNS, CDR2 SASEGT. The CDR3 spells CASRRASGGYTF.

V and J are TRBV29-1 and TRBJ1-1; the D call of TRBD1 rests on TCRdb alone, since no DNA is present to check it. Germline CDR1 SQVTM, CDR2 ANQGSEA. The CDR3 runs to 13 residues. The CDR3 is CSVAGTGGVTAFF.

The rearrangement joins TRBV27 to TRBJ2-7; checking the TCRdb D call of TRBD1 is not possible without DNA. Germline loops: CDR1 MNHEY, CDR2 SMNVEV (reference sequence). The CDR3 spans 17 residues. CDR3 region: CASSSLWSSPPRPEQYF.

The chain couples TRBV24-1 to TRBJ2-2; the D call of TRBD2 rests on TCRdb alone, since no DNA is present to check it. The CDR3 contains 13 residues. Germline V CDR1 and CDR2: KGHDR, SFDVKD. Here the CDR3 reads CATSDRGGGELFF.

This chain links TRBV20-1 with TRBJ2-2; TCRdb's D call of TRBD1 is untestable without DNA. CDR3 length: 13 amino acids. CDR1 DFQATT and CDR2 SNEGSKA come from the germline V gene (reference sequence). CDR3 region: CSAWTGGTGELFF.

The rearrangement links TRBV7-6 to TRBJ2-2. The CDR3 is made up of 14 amino acids. The germline gives CDR1 SGHVS, CDR2 FNYEAQ. This CDR3 is CASSLPDNRGELFF.

This sequence joins TRBV6-5 and TRBJ1-6; the D call from TCRdb, TRBD1, cannot be confirmed without DNA. This CDR3 has 17 amino acids. Germline lookup yields CDR1 MNHEY and CDR2 SVGAGI. CDR3 residues: CASSYSPGTGQNSPLHF.

The chain couples TRBV18 to TRBJ2-2; TCRdb reports TRBD1, a call that lacks DNA to check it against. The CDR3 totals 15 residues. Germline-derived CDR1 and CDR2 are KGHSH and LQKENI. Here the CDR3 reads CASSLRTVDTGELFF.

The chain couples TRBV27 to TRBJ2-5; lacking DNA, the TRBD1 call made by TCRdb goes unchecked. CDR3 length: 14 residues. Germline assignment: CDR1 MNHEY and CDR2 SMNVEV (reference sequence). The CDR3: CASSFTGLGETQYF.

The genes are TRBV12-3 or TRBV12-4 and TRBJ1-5; TCRdb outputs TRBD1, but without DNA this stays unchecked. The CDR3 totals 16 residues. CDR3 amino acids: CASSPTGTHLNQPQHF.